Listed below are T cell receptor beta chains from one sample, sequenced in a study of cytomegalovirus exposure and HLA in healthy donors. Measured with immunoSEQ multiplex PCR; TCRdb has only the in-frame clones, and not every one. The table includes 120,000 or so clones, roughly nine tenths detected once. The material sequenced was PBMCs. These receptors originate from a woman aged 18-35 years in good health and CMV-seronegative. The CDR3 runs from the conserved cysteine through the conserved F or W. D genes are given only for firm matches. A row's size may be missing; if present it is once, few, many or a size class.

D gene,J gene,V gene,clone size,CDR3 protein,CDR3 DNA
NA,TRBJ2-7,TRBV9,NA,CASSVVSHPGHQPPEQYF,TGTGCCAGCAGCGTAGTTTCTCATCCGGGACACCAACCACCCGAGCAGTACTTC
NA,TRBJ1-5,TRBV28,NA,CASSLFGGGQPQHF,TGTGCCAGCAGTTTATTCGGGGGTGGCCAGCCCCAGCATTTT
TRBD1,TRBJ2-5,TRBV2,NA,CASSQDRGHQETQYF,TGTGCCAGCAGTCAGGACAGGGGGCACCAAGAGACCCAGTACTTC
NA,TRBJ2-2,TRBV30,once,CAWRLQVSGELFF,TGTGCCTGGCGCTTACAGGTTTCCGGGGAGCTGTTTTTT
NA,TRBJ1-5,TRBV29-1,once,CSVSRGLGNQPQHF,TGCAGCGTCTCCAGAGGTCTGGGCAATCAGCCCCAGCATTTT
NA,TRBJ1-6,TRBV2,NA,CASSATGFSPLHF,TGTGCCAGCAGTGCGACGGGGTTCTCACCCCTCCACTTT
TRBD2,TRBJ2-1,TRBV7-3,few,CASSSGLAGNNEQFF,TGTGCCAGCAGCTCGGGACTAGCGGGGAACAATGAGCAGTTCTTC
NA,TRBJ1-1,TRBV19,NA,CAKRRAEAFF,TGTGCCAAAAGGAGGGCTGAAGCTTTCTTT
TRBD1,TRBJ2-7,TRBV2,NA,CASSGLGQGGYEQYF,TGTGCCAGCAGTGGTCTCGGACAGGGGGGCTACGAGCAGTACTTC
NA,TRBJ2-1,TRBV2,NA,CASSGRTAHSYNEQFF,TGTGCCAGCAGTGGCCGGACAGCCCACTCCTACAATGAGCAGTTCTTC
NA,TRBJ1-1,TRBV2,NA,CASSEEDSSEAFF,TGTGCCAGCAGTGAAGAGGACAGCAGTGAAGCTTTCTTT
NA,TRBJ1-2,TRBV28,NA,CASSQTGYGYTF,TGTGCCAGCAGCCAGACGGGGTATGGCTACACCTTC
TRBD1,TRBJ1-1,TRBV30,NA,CAWSVSRGTEAFF,TGTGCCTGGAGTGTATCCAGGGGGACTGAAGCTTTCTTT